Sequencing of this T cell receptor (beta chain) was carried out in a study of cytomegalovirus exposure and HLA in healthy donors. Whole-study findings and limits: Most TCR sequences showed up rarely, but some public TCRs showed up in many donors.

Worth noting for this clone: Its antigen is still unknown.

Assay: immunoSEQ multiplex PCR; the TCRdb copy retains only in-frame clones and omits some. This sample has over 75,000 clones; 85% occur once, and the top ten carry approximately 22%. Germline V gene sequence: CDR1 KGHSH, CDR2 LQKENI. Trimming stripped 5 bases from V and 4 bases from J, with 14 bases between. There are 15 residues in the CDR3. The source is a man between 18 and 35 years old in good health and CMV-seropositive. Input material: PBMCs. The genes are TRBV18 and TRBJ2-2; possible D gene TRBD1, 6 bases. CDR3 in amino acids: CASSALQGSTGELFF. The CDR3 nucleotides read TGTGCCAGCTCAGCCTTACAGGGTAGCACCGGGGAGCTGTTTTTT. The full variable domain, its missing parts supplied by reference TRBV18 and TRBJ2-2, is NAGVMQNPRHLVRRRGQEARLRCSPMKGHSHVYWYRQLPEEGLKFMVYLQKENIIDESGMPKERFSAEFPKEGPSILRIQQVVRGDSAAYFCASSALQGSTGELFFGEGSRLTVL.